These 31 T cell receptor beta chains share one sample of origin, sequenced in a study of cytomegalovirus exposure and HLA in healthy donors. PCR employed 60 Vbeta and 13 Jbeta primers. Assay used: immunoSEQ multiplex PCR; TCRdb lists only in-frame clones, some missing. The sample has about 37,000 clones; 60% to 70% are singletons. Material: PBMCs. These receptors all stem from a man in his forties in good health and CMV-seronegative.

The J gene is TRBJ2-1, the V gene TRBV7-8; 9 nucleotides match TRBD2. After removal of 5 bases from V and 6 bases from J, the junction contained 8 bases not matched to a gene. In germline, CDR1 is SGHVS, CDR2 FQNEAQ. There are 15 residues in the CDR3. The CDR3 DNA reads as TGTGCCAGCAGCCCAACGGGACTAGCTAGCAATGAGCAGTTCTTC. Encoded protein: CASSPTGLASNEQFF.

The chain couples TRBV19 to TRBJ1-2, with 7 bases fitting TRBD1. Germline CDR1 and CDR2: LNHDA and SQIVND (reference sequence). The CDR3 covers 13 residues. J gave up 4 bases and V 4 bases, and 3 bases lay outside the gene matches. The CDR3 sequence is CASSTRDSYGYTF. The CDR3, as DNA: TGTGCCAGTAGTACCCGGGACAGCTATGGCTACACCTTC.

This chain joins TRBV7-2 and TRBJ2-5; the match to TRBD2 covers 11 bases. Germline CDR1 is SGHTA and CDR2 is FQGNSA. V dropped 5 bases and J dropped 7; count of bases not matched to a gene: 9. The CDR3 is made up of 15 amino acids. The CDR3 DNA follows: TGTGCCAGCAGCAAAGAGGGACTAGCGGCCAGGACCCAGTACTTC. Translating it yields CASSKEGLAARTQYF.

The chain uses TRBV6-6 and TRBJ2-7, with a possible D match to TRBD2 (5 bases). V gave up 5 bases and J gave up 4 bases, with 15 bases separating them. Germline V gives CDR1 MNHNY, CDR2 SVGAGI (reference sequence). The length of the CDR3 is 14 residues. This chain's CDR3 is CASSPAARRYEQYF. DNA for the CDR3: TGTGCCAGCAGTCCAGCGGCACGCAGGTACGAGCAGTACTTC.

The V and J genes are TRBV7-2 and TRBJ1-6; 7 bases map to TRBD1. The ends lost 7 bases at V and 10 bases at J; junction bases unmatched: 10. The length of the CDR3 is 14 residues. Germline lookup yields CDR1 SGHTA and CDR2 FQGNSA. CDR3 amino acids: CASTILQGRSPLHF. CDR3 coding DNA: TGTGCCAGCACCATATTACAGGGGAGGTCACCCCTCCACTTT. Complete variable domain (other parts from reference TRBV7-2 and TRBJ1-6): GAGVSQSPSNKVTEKGKDVELRCDPISGHTALYWYRQSLGQGLEFLIYFQGNSAPDKSGLPSDRFSAERTGGSVSTLTIQRTQQEDSAVYLCASTILQGRSPLHFGNGTRLTVT.

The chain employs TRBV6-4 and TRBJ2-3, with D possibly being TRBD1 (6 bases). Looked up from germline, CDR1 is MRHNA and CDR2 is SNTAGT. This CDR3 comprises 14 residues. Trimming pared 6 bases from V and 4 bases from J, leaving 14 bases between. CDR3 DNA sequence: TGTGCCAGCAGGGCTCAGGGGTGGTCAGATACGCAGTATTTT. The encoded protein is CASRAQGWSDTQYF.

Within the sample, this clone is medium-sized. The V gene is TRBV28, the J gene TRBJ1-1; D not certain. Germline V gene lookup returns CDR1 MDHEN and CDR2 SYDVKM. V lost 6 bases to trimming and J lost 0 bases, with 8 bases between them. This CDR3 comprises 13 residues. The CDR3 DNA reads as TGTGCCAGCAGACTCCCGATGAACACTGAAGCTTTCTTT. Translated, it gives CASRLPMNTEAFF.

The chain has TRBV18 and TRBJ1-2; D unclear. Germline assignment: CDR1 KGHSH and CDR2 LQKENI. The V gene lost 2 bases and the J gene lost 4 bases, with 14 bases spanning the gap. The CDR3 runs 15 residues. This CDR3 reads CASSPGLGRSYGYTF. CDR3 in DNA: TGTGCCAGCTCACCAGGATTAGGGAGGAGCTATGGCTACACCTTC.

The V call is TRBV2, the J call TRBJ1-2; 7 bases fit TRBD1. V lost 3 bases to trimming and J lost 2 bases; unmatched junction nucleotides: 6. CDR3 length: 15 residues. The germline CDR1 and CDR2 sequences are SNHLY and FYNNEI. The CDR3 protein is CASSEFEGANYGYTF. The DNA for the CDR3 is TGTGCCAGCAGTGAGTTTGAGGGGGCGAACTATGGCTACACCTTC.

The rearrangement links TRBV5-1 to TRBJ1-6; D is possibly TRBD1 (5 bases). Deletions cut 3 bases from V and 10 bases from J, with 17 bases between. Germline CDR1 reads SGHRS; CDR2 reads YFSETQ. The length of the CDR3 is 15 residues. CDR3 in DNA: TGCGCCAGCAGCTCAGACGACGGAAGGACATCACCCCTCCACTTT. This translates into CASSSDDGRTSPLHF.

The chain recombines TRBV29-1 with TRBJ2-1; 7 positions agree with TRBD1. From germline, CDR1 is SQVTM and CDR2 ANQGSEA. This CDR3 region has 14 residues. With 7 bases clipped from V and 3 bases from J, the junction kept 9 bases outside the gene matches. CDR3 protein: CSAIGTALYNEQFF. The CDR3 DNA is TGCAGCGCAATTGGGACAGCTCTCTACAATGAGCAGTTCTTC.

CDR3 amino acids: CASSAQTGDGYTF. The CDR3 DNA sequence: TGTGCCAGCAGCGCCCAGACAGGGGATGGCTACACCTTC. The gene calls are TRBV11-3 and TRBJ1-2; the match to TRBD1 covers 8 bases. In germline, CDR1 is SGHNT, CDR2 YENEEA. The J segment lost 6 bases and the V segment lost 5 bases, leaving 5 bases of the junction unmatched. There are 13 residues in the CDR3.

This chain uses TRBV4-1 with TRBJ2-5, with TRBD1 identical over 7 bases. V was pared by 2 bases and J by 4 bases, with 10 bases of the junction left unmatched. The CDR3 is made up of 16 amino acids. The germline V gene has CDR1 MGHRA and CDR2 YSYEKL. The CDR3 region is CASSQHRTGWGETQYF. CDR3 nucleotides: TGCGCCAGCAGCCAACATAGGACAGGTTGGGGAGAGACCCAGTACTTC.

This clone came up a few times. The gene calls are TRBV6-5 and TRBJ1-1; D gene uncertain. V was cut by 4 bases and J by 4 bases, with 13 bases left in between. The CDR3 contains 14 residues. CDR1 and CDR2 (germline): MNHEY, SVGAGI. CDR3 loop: CASSWERELTEAFF. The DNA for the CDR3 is TGTGCCAGCAGTTGGGAGAGGGAACTCACTGAAGCTTTCTTT.

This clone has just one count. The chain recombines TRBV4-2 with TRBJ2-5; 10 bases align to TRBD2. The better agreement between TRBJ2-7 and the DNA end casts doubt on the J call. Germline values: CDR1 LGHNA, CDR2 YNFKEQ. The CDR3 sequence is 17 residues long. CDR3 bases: TGTGCCAGCAGCCAAGATTCTGCTAGCGGGGGCACCTACGAGCAGTACTTC. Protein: CASSQDSASGGTYEQYF.

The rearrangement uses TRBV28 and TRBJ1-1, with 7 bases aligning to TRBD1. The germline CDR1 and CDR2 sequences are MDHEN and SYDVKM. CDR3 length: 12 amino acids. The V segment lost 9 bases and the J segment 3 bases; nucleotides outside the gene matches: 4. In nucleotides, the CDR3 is TGTGCCAGTCTGACAGGGCACACTGAAGCTTTCTTT. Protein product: CASLTGHTEAFF. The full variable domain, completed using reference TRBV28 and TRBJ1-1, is DVKVTQSSRYLVKRTGEKVFLECVQDMDHENMFWYRQDPGLGLRLIYFSYDVKMKEKGDIPEGYSVSREKKERFSLILESASTNQTSMYLCASLTGHTEAFFGQGTRLTVV.

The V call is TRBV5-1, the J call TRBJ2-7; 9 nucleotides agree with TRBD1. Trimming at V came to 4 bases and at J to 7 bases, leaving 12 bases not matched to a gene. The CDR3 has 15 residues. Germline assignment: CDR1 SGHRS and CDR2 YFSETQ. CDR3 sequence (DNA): TGCGCCAGCAGCCCACTACAGGGGGCTTCGGGTGAGCAGTACTTC. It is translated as CASSPLQGASGEQYF. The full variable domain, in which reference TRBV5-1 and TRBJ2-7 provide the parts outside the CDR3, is KAGVTQTPRYLIKTRGQQVTLSCSPISGHRSVSWYQQTPGQGLQFLFEYFSETQRNKGNFPGRFSGRQFSNSRSEMNVSTLELGDSALYLCASSPLQGASGEQYFGPGTRLTVT.

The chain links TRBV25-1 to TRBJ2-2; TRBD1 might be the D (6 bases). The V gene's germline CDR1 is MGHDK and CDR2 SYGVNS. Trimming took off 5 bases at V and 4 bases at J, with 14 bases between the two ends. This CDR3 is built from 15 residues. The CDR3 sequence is CASSIGTSGTGELFF. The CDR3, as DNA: TGTGCCAGCAGTATCGGGACAAGTGGCACCGGGGAGCTGTTTTTT.

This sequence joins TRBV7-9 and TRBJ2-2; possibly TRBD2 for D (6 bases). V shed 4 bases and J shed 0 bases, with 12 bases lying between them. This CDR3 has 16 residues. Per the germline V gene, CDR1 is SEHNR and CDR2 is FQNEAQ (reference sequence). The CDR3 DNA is TGTGCCAGCAGCTGGGGACTTACCGCGAACACCGGGGAGCTGTTTTTT. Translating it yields CASSWGLTANTGELFF.

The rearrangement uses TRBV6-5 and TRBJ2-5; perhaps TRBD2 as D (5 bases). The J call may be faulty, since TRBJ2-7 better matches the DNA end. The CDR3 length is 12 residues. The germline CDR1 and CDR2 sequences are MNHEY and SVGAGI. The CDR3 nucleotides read TGTGCCAGCAGTACCACTAGACACGAGCAGTACTTC. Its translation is CASSTTRHEQYF.

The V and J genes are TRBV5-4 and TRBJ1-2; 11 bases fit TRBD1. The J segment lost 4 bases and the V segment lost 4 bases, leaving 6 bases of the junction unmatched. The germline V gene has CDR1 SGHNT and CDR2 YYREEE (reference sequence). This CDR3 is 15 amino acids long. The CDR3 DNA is TGTGCCAGCAGCCCCGGACAGGGGGCACCCTATGGCTACACCTTC. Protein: CASSPGQGAPYGYTF.

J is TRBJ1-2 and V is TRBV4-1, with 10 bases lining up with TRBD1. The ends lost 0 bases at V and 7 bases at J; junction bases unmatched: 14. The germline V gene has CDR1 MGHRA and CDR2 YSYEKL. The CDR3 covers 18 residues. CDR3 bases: TGCGCCAGCAGCCAAGATCAAGGGACAGGGGTTTTTACACGTGGCTACACCTTC. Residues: CASSQDQGTGVFTRGYTF.

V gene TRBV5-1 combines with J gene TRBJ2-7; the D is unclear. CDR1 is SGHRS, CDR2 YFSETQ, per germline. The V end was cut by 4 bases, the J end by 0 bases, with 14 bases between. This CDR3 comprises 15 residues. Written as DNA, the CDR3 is TGCGCCAGCAGCCCTCGATTGGCAGGCTCCTACGAGCAGTACTTC. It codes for CASSPRLAGSYEQYF.

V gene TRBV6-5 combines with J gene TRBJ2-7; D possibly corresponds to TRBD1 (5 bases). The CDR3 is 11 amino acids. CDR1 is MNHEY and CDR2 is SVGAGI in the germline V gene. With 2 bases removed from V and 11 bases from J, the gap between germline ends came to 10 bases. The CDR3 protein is CASSYKGLEYF. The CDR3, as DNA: TGTGCCAGCAGTTACAAGGGGTTGGAGTACTTC.

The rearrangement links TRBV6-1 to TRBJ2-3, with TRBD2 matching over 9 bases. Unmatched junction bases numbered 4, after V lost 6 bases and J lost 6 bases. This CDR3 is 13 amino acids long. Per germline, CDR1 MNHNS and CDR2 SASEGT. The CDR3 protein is CASRAGGVDTQYF. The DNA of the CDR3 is TGTGCCAGCAGGGCGGGGGGGGTGGATACGCAGTATTTT.

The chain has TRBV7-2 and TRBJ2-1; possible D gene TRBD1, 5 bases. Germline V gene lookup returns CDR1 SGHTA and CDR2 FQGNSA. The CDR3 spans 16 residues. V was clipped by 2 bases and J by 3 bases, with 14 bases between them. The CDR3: CASSLLRGQGYNEQFF. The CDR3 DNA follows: TGTGCCAGCAGCTTACTTAGGGGTCAGGGCTACAATGAGCAGTTCTTC. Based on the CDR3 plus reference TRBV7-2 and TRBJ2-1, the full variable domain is GAGVSQSPSNKVTEKGKDVELRCDPISGHTALYWYRQSLGQGLEFLIYFQGNSAPDKSGLPSDRFSAERTGGSVSTLTIQRTQQEDSAVYLCASSLLRGQGYNEQFFGPGTRLTVL.

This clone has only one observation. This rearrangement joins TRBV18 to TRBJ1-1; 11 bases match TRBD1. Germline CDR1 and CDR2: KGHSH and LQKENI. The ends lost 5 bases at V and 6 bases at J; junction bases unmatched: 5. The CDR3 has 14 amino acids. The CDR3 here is CASSGQGAPPEAFF. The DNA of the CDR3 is TGTGCCAGCTCAGGACAGGGGGCGCCCCCTGAAGCTTTCTTT.

The CDR3 DNA sequence: TGTGCCACCAGCAGATACGCGACAGCGACCGAAGCTTTCTTT. As protein: CATSRYATATEAFF. The gene calls are TRBV15 and TRBJ1-1; D is perhaps TRBD1 (5 bases). Germline CDR1 is LNHNV and CDR2 is YYDKDF (reference sequence). Trimming took off 2 bases at V and 8 bases at J, with 15 bases between the two ends. CDR3 length: 14 residues. Full variable domain (rest looked up from reference TRBV15 and TRBJ1-1): DAMVIQNPRYQVTQFGKPVTLSCSQTLNHNVMYWYQQKSSQAPKLLFHYYDKDFNNEADTPDNFQSRRPNTSFCFLDIRSPGLGDTAMYLCATSRYATATEAFFGQGTRLTVV.

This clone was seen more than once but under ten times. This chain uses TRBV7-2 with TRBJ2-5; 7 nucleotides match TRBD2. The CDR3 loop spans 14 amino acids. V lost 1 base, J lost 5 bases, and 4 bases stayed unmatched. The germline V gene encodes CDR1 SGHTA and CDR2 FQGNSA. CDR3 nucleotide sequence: TGTGCCAGCAGCTTAGGGGGAGGGGCCGAGACCCAGTACTTC. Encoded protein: CASSLGGGAETQYF.

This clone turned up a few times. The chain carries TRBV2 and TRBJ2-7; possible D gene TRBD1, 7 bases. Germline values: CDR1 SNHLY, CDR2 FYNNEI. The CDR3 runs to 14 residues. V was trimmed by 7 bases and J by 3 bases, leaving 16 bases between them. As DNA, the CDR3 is TGTGCCAGCATAGGGAGCAGGGGGGACTACGAGCAGTACTTC. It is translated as CASIGSRGDYEQYF.

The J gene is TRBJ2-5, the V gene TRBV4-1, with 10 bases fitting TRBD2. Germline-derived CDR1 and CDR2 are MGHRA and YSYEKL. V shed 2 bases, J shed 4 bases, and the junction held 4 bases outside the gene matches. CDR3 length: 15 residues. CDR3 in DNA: TGCGCCAGCAGCCAACAGGGACTAGCGATAGAGACCCAGTACTTC. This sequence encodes CASSQQGLAIETQYF.